This T cell receptor (beta chain) was profiled in a study of control samples from healthy donors and cancer patients. The trim removed 6 bases at V and 0 bases at J, leaving 11 bases unmatched. Germline V gene sequence: CDR1 SNHLY, CDR2 FYNNEI. The CDR3 extends over 18 amino acids. Assay used: immunoSEQ multiplex PCR; TCRdb lists only in-frame clones, some missing. In the table there are 210,000 or so clones, about 89% of which are singletons. This receptor was obtained from a man under 40 in good health. V usage is TRBV2 and J usage is TRBJ1-4, with 9 positions matching TRBD1. Sequencing was carried out using blood. The CDR3 coding sequence is TGTGCCAGCAGCGCTGGGACAGGGAAGGGTTCAACTAATGAAAAACTGTTTTTT. This sequence encodes CASSAGTGKGSTNEKLFF.